This TCR beta chain was sequenced for a study of blood T cell repertoires in COVID-19. The overall study: The samples span acute and convalescent COVID-19 from the United States, Italy and Spain.

TCRdb's copy holds only in-frame clones and misses some; the assay was immunoSEQ multiplex PCR. Here the sample spans some 96,000 clones, less than 85% being singletons. In germline, CDR1 is SGDLS, CDR2 YYNGEE. Trimming cost V 0 bases and J 6 bases, with 5 bases left between them. This CDR3 has 12 residues. The source is a human donor in a cohort sampled during active COVID-19. Sequencing was performed on peripheral blood. This chain links TRBV9 with TRBJ2-3; D possibly corresponds to TRBD1 (5 bases). In DNA form, the CDR3 reads TGTGCCAGCAGCGTAGACAGGGATACGCAGTATTTT. This translates into CASSVDRDTQYF.